The clone carrying this T cell receptor (beta chain) was seen many times. Antigen specificity is unknown. These data are taken from a study of T cells in Graves' hyperthyroidism and ophthalmopathy. About the research overall: Peripheral blood was obtained at initial diagnosis, preceding any treatment.

This CDR3 is built from 14 residues. CDR1 is SGHAT and CDR2 is FQNNGV in the germline V gene. Trimming cost V 5 bases and J 5 bases, with 15 bases left between them. Authors of the study amplified TCR beta CDR3 regions from RNA transcripts. First-round RT-PCR targeting the TCR CDR3 was performed with the HTBI primer set. TCRdb processed the multiplex PCR reads anew with MiXCR; each CDR3 protein has one entry. The sample carries about 480,000 distinct CDR3 sequences, roughly 23% recorded once. Whole-study results and caveats: Most expanded thyroid clonotypes above 0.001 also appeared in blood.

The origin of this receptor is a woman in her 70s with Graves' ophthalmopathy. The chain uses TRBV11-2 and TRBJ2-5, with D possibly being TRBD1 (6 bases). Sequenced: blood. The CDR3 here is CASSPYRAFETQYF. The CDR3 DNA reads as TGTGCCAGCAGCCCCTACAGGGCATTCGAGACCCAGTACTTC.